These 3 T cell receptor beta chains came from one sample sequenced in a study of blood T cell repertoires in COVID-19. Profiled with immunoSEQ multiplex PCR; TCRdb holds only in-frame clones, not every one. The sample lists 210,000 or so clones, around 81% seen once, with 8.9% in the top ten. The sample consisted of PBMCs or T cells enriched from blood (not recorded which). The receptor source for this set is a woman aged 45-65 years with acute COVID-19.

This chain links TRBV6-5 with TRBJ1-6, with D maybe TRBD1 (6 bases). This CDR3 contains 13 residues. With 6 bases removed from V and 8 bases from J, the gap between germline ends came to 11 bases. The germline V gene has CDR1 MNHEY and CDR2 SVGAGI. The CDR3 sequence: CASRQGGDSPLHF. For the CDR3, the DNA is TGTGCCAGCAGACAGGGAGGGGATTCACCCCTCCACTTT.

The V and J genes are TRBV24-1 and TRBJ1-2; 9 bases are a match to TRBD1. V lost 4 bases to trimming and J lost 3 bases; unmatched junction nucleotides: 2. CDR3 size: 14 residues. Germline-derived CDR1 and CDR2 are KGHDR and SFDVKD. Written as DNA, the CDR3 is TGTGCCACCAGTGAAGACAGGGGGTACTATGGCTACACCTTC. Translating gives CATSEDRGYYGYTF.

The rearrangement joins TRBV2 to TRBJ2-1, with D maybe TRBD2 (6 bases). The V and J ends lost 1 base and 0 bases respectively, with 7 bases between them. The CDR3 runs to 15 residues. Looked up from germline, CDR1 is SNHLY and CDR2 is FYNNEI. In nucleotides, the CDR3 is TGTGCCAGCAGTGAAGACGGGGGCTCCTACAATGAGCAGTTCTTC. Protein product: CASSEDGGSYNEQFF.